A selection of T cell receptor beta chains follows, all from one sample in a study of technical replicates of blood from a few donors. Clones were read by immunoSEQ multiplex PCR, and TCRdb kept only the in-frame ones, dropping some. The table records about 85,000 clones, approximately 94% of them present only once. Sequenced input: T cells isolated from PBMCs. The source is a human donor in good health. Each CDR3 is given without its conserved first and last residue.

V	length	J	CDR3
TRBV27	12	TRBJ1-6	ASSLRQGNSPLH
TRBV7-9	10	TRBJ1-1	ASSSGRTGAF
TRBV2	12	TRBJ2-7	ASTWTGGDYEQY
TRBV6-5	13	TRBJ2-5	ASSYSSSERSTQY
TRBV9	14	TRBJ1-2	ASSPREGQGAIGYT
TRBV7-8	12	TRBJ1-2	ASSRRGPDYGYT
TRBV29-1	14	TRBJ2-3	SVDLAGGPMADTQY
TRBV4-1	13	TRBJ1-5	ASSQTGTVDQPQH
TRBV4-1	20	TRBJ2-7	ASSQKPAGGTSGRAYTYEQY
TRBV30	11	TRBJ2-2	AWSREFSGELF
TRBV6-5	14	TRBJ2-1	ASSYSEGPPRNEQF
TRBV29-1	11	TRBJ1-1	SVEQGLNTEAF
TRBV5-1	18	TRBJ2-1	ASSLAALAGARRGYNEQF
TRBV7-6	10	TRBJ2-4	ASSPSGNIQY